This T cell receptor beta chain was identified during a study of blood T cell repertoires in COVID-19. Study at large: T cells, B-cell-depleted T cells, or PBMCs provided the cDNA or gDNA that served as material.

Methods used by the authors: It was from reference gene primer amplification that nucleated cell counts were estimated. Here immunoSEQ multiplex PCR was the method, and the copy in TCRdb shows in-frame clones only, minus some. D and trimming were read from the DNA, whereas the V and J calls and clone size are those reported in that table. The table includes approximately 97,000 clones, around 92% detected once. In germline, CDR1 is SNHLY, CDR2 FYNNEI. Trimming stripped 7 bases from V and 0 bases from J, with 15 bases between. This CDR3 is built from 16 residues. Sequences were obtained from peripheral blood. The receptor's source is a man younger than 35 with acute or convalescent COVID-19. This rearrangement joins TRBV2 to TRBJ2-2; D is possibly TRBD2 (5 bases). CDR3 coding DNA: TGTGCCAGCACCGAACGGGGAGACCCGAACACCGGGGAGCTGTTTTTT. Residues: CASTERGDPNTGELFF.